The TCR beta chain under discussion was sequenced for a study of Ad26.COV2.S vaccination and SARS-CoV-2 variants. Overall study: Among those in the COV1001 Ad26.COV2.S trial arm was the donor. Study-level results: Recipients of vaccine and of placebo showed similar breadth of their non-spike TCR repertoires. Reported findings describe substantial breadth in spike-specific CD8+ and CD4+ T cell responses following vaccination.

A remark on this clone: Antigen unknown.

Assay used: immunoSEQ multiplex PCR; TCRdb lists only in-frame clones, some missing. The sample consists of about 680,000 clones, 89% of them appearing once. V shed 0 bases and J shed 0 bases, with 8 bases lying between them. The CDR3 contains 15 residues. Germline values: CDR1 SSHAT, CDR2 FNYEAQ (reference sequence). The treatment here: approximately 18 received Ad26.COV2.S at low or high dose, single or two shots; about 5 received placebo; per-sample allocation not given. Collection of samples fell on day 63 after the first vaccine or placebo injection. This clonotype was sampled from a person between 18 and 60 years old who received the Ad26.COV2.S COVID-19 vaccine or a placebo. Material: peripheral blood, obtained in a trial of Ad26.COV2.S vaccine versus placebo. The V call is TRBV7-7, the J call TRBJ2-5; D unresolved. CDR3 residues: CASSLAAVNQETQYF. Here the CDR3 DNA reads TGTGCCAGCAGCTTAGCTGCGGTAAACCAAGAGACCCAGTACTTC.